This TCR beta chain originates from a study of cytomegalovirus exposure and HLA in healthy donors. Vbeta (60) and Jbeta (13) primers were used in the PCR. Repertoires were generated with immunoSEQ multiplex PCR, while TCRdb's copy carries only in-frame clones and drops some. The table records about 150,000 clones, over 70% of them present only once. Study observations and caveats: Analyzed later, association rates of TCRs varied across HLA loci, with DRB1 most and HLA-C fewest.

Trimming shortened V by 4 bases and J by 0 bases, and 18 bases separated the two germline ends. Germline V lookup: CDR1 MGHRA, CDR2 YSYEKL. The CDR3 contains 17 residues. A note on this clone: The antigen is not known.

The receptor comes from a woman aged 25 to 39 in good health and CMV-seronegative. V usage is TRBV4-1 and J usage is TRBJ1-1; D perhaps matches TRBD1 (5 bases). The sequenced material came from PBMCs. CDR3 sequence reads: CASSLEGRGPLNTEAFF. CDR3 coding DNA: TGCGCCAGCAGCCTAGAGGGGAGGGGTCCGTTGAACACTGAAGCTTTCTTT.